Here is one TCR beta chain with its context. Germline V gene data show CDR1 as DFQATT and CDR2 as SNEGSKA (reference sequence). V shed 5 bases and J 4 bases; nucleotides not matched to a gene: 13. The CDR3 runs to 15 residues. Amplified TCR beta CDR3 regions came from RNA transcripts. With the HTBI primer set, the TCR CDR3 went through a first round of RT-PCR. MiXCR was run by TCRdb on the multiplex PCR reads, yielding one entry per CDR3 protein. The table has around 530,000 distinct CDR3 sequences, approximately 17% seen once; the top ten hold approximately 16%. The sample belongs to a study of T cells in Graves' hyperthyroidism and ophthalmopathy.

Sequencing was performed on blood. The chain couples TRBV20-1 to TRBJ2-7, with 8 bases that match TRBD2. The sequence derives from a woman between 18 and 30 years old with Graves' ophthalmopathy. CDR3 loop: CSARKLSGRGYEQYF. DNA of the CDR3: TGCAGTGCTCGGAAGCTAAGCGGGAGAGGGTACGAGCAGTACTTC.